The 27 T cell receptor beta chains below all came from one sample that was sequenced in a study of neurological immune-mediated disorders. TCRdb passed the 5' RACE reads through MiXCR, listing each CDR3 protein once. The sample yields tens of thousands of distinct CDR3 sequences, around 7.8% seen once. Material for sequencing was PBMCs. Receptors originate from a woman aged 35 to 49 in good health.

This clonotype was observed many times. The V call is TRBV7-8, the J call TRBJ2-7; 7 nucleotides match TRBD1. This CDR3 has 14 residues. In germline, CDR1 is SGHVS, CDR2 FQNEAQ. With V trimmed by 4 bases and J by 3 bases, 6 bases remained unmatched. CDR3 sequence reads: CASSSGQNNYEQYF. CDR3 sequence (DNA): TGTGCCAGCAGCTCGGGACAGAATAACTACGAGCAGTACTTC. The variable domain in full, with the rest retrieved from reference TRBV7-8 and TRBJ2-7, is GAGVSQSPRYKVAKRGQDVALRCDPISGHVSLFWYQQALGQGPEFLTYFQNEAQLDKSGLPSDRFFAERPEGSVSTLKIQRTQQEDSAVYLCASSSGQNNYEQYFGPGTRLTVT.

This clonotype was detected many times. The chain joins TRBV4-2 to TRBJ2-1; 10 bases map to TRBD2. Trimming at V came to 0 bases and at J to 8 bases, leaving 13 bases not matched to a gene. Germline values: CDR1 LGHNA, CDR2 YNFKEQ. The CDR3 covers 18 residues. The CDR3 loop reads CASSQDRGASGSADEQFF. The CDR3 DNA reads as TGTGCCAGCAGCCAAGATAGGGGGGCTAGCGGGAGTGCCGATGAGCAGTTCTTC.

This clonotype was picked up many times. The J gene is TRBJ1-1, the V gene TRBV10-1, with D possibly being TRBD1 (6 bases). The length of the CDR3 is 15 residues. Trimming took 6 bases from V and 0 from J, leaving 14 bases between them. The germline CDR1 and CDR2 sequences are WNHNN and SYGVQD (reference sequence). The CDR3 reads CASSPRTALNTEAFF. The CDR3, as DNA: TGCGCCAGCAGCCCACGGACAGCGCTGAACACTGAAGCTTTCTTT.

Many counts were recorded for this clonotype. This rearrangement joins TRBV7-9 to TRBJ2-1; TRBD1 agrees at 8 bases. The CDR3 totals 15 residues. V lost 2 bases, J lost 9 bases, and 9 bases stayed unmatched. CDR1 SEHNR and CDR2 FQNEAQ come from the germline V gene (reference sequence). CDR3 in DNA: TGTGCCAGCAGCTTATCTTGGGACAGGTTAAGTGAGCAGTTCTTC. This encodes CASSLSWDRLSEQFF.

This clonotype came up many times. The V gene is TRBV5-1, the J gene TRBJ2-3, with TRBD1 identical over 11 bases. The junction had 1 base not matched to a gene; V was cut back by 2 bases and J by 2 bases. The germline V gene encodes CDR1 SGHRS and CDR2 YFSETQ. CDR3 length: 15 residues. CDR3 region: CASSFGQGATDTQYF. DNA of the CDR3: TGCGCCAGCAGCTTCGGACAGGGGGCCACAGATACGCAGTATTTT.

Ten or more counts support this clonotype. The chain employs TRBV12-3 or TRBV12-4 and TRBJ2-2; TRBD1 agrees at 12 bases. The CDR3 sequence is 14 residues long. The J segment lost 6 bases and the V segment lost 7 bases, leaving 3 bases of the junction unmatched. This CDR3 reads CASTWDRGPGELFF. Here the CDR3 DNA reads TGTGCCAGCACCTGGGACAGGGGGCCCGGGGAGCTGTTTTTT.

Details on this clonotype: Relative to the germline gene, one junction end is altered; a read error may explain this. The rearrangement links TRBV24-1 to TRBJ1-5, with 8 bases lining up with TRBD1. The CDR3 length is 15 residues. CDR1 is KGHDR and CDR2 is SFDVKD in the germline V gene. The CDR3 sequence is CASSDPRTGNQPQHF. CDR3 sequence (DNA): TGTGCCTCCAGCGATCCCCGGACAGGGAATCAGCCCCAGCATTTT.

This clonotype was counted ten times or more. V usage is TRBV5-1 and J usage is TRBJ2-1; maybe TRBD1 (7 bases). V was clipped by 0 bases and J by 3 bases, with 10 bases between them. This CDR3 contains 15 residues. Germline loops: CDR1 SGHRS, CDR2 YFSETQ. CDR3 bases: TGCGCCAGCAGCTTGGGCGGGGACAGCTACAATGAGCAGTTCTTC. This sequence encodes CASSLGGDSYNEQFF.

As to this clonotype: A much larger clone differs from this one at a single base, so this may be a read error. This sequence joins TRBV4-1 and TRBJ1-1; weak D call: TRBD1 (6 bases). CDR1 is MGHRA and CDR2 is YSYEKL in the germline V gene. This CDR3 is built from 13 residues. CDR3 amino acids: CASNQEQGFPAFF. CDR3 in DNA: TGCGCCAGCAACCAAGAACAGGGTTTCCCAGCCTTCTTT.

This clonotype was recorded at least ten times. The chain joins TRBV12-3 or TRBV12-4 to TRBJ2-2; TRBD1 matches at 9 bases. The CDR3 is made up of 15 amino acids. V lost 10 bases, J lost 5 bases, and 11 bases stayed unmatched. The CDR3, as DNA: TGTGCCACCCGAGGCGGACAGGGGTGGACCGGGGAGCTGTTTTTT. The encoded protein is CATRGGQGWTGELFF.

This clonotype was seen many times. V usage is TRBV27 and J usage is TRBJ2-5, with D possibly being TRBD1 (6 bases). V was trimmed by 6 bases and J by 2 bases, leaving 13 bases between them. Germline V gives CDR1 MNHEY, CDR2 SMNVEV (reference sequence). This CDR3 has 14 amino acids. The CDR3 loop is CASSRTVAQETQYF. CDR3 coding DNA: TGTGCCAGCAGCCGGACAGTAGCTCAAGAGACCCAGTACTTC.

This clonotype showed up just a few times. The chain recombines TRBV5-1 with TRBJ2-7; tentatively, D is TRBD1 (6 bases). Germline CDR1 is SGHRS and CDR2 is YFSETQ. The CDR3 consists of 13 residues. The V end was cut by 2 bases, the J end by 5 bases, with 11 bases between. The CDR3 nucleotides read TGCGCCAGCAGCTTCTGGTCAGGGGACGAGCAGTACGTC. Translated: CASSFWSGDEQYV.

The sample holds many counts of this clonotype. The CDR3 nucleotides read TGTGCCAGCAGTGACCTTTCCTACGAGCAGTACTTC. It encodes CASSDLSYEQYF. The rearrangement links TRBV25-1 to TRBJ2-7; unclear D gene. The germline V gene has CDR1 MGHDK and CDR2 SYGVNS. V lost 3 bases to trimming and J lost 1 base, with 4 bases between them. The CDR3 contains 12 residues.

At least ten counts were recorded for this clonotype. The chain couples TRBV29-1 to TRBJ2-5; either TRBD1 or TRBD2 may fit D (5 bases each). CDR3 length: 12 residues. Germline V gene sequence: CDR1 SQVTM, CDR2 ANQGSEA. Deletions cut 2 bases from V and 5 bases from J, with 9 bases between. This CDR3 is CSVERGAETQYF. CDR3 DNA: TGCAGCGTTGAACGAGGGGCCGAGACCCAGTACTTC. The full variable domain, rest sourced from reference TRBV29-1 and TRBJ2-5, is SAVISQKPSRDICQRGTSLTIQCQVDSQVTMMFWYRQQPGQSLTLIATANQGSEATYESGFVIDKFPISRPNLTFSTLTVSNMSPEDSSIYLCSVERGAETQYFGPGTRLLVL.

This clonotype has a count of ten or more. CDR3 DNA: TGCAGCGTTAAGGGGGCTAGCTCCTACGAGCAGTACTTC. Its translation: CSVKGASSYEQYF. J is TRBJ2-7 and V is TRBV29-1; 7 bases agree with TRBD1. The V gene's germline CDR1 is SQVTM and CDR2 ANQGSEA. V was pared by 5 bases and J by 0 bases, with 4 bases of the junction left unmatched. This CDR3 is 13 amino acids long.

Many counts were recorded for this clonotype. The chain combines TRBV5-5 with TRBJ2-7; D is ambiguous. The CDR3 runs to 15 residues. Trimming took off 0 bases at V and 0 bases at J, with 10 bases between the two ends. Germline assignment: CDR1 SGHKS and CDR2 YYEKEE (reference sequence). DNA of the CDR3: TGTGCCAGCAGCTTGGGGCAGCCGAGCTCCTACGAGCAGTACGTC. Translated, it gives CASSLGQPSSYEQYV.

The table lists this clonotype with many counts. V is TRBV20-1 and J is TRBJ1-2, with D unclear. In germline, CDR1 is DFQATT, CDR2 SNEGSKA (reference sequence). Trimming removed 3 bases at V and 3 bases at J, with 8 bases between. The CDR3 loop spans 12 amino acids. As DNA, the CDR3 is TGCAGTGCTAGCGGGGTTTACTATGGCTACACCTTC. Translating gives CSASGVYYGYTF.

This clonotype was seen many times. The V and J genes are TRBV6-2 or TRBV6-3 and TRBJ2-1; 12 bases are a match to TRBD2. The CDR3 is 15 amino acids. V lost 6 bases to trimming and J lost 8 bases; unmatched junction nucleotides: 8. Germline CDR1 reads MNHEY; CDR2 reads SVGEGT. Here the CDR3 DNA reads TGTGCCAGCAGATCTAGCGGGGGGGCTTTCGATGAGCAGTTCTTC. Encoded protein: CASRSSGGAFDEQFF.

This clonotype was observed many times. The chain uses TRBV20-1 and TRBJ2-1, with unresolved D. This CDR3 spans 12 amino acids. The V gene lost 0 bases and the J gene lost 7 bases, with 7 bases spanning the gap. The germline V gene has CDR1 DFQATT and CDR2 SNEGSKA (reference sequence). CDR3 coding DNA: TGCAGTGCTAGAGATGAGTGGAATGAGCAGTTCTTC. This codes for CSARDEWNEQFF.

This clonotype is categorized as medium-sized. The chain recombines TRBV20-1 with TRBJ2-1, with TRBD1 identical over 10 bases. The trim removed 6 bases at V and 6 bases at J, leaving 5 bases unmatched. The length of the CDR3 is 13 residues. Germline CDR1 and CDR2: DFQATT and SNEGSKA (reference sequence). The CDR3 reads CSAVTGGINEQFF. The CDR3 coding sequence is TGCAGTGCCGTGACAGGGGGCATCAATGAGCAGTTCTTC.

This clonotype was counted ten times or more. The chain uses TRBV28 and TRBJ2-7; 8 bases are a match to TRBD2. After removal of 8 bases from V and 6 bases from J, the junction contained 15 bases not matched to a gene. Germline assignment: CDR1 MDHEN and CDR2 SYDVKM. The CDR3 is made up of 15 amino acids. The CDR3 loop reads CASGYAGLALREQYF. CDR3 coding DNA: TGTGCCAGCGGGTACGCCGGACTAGCCTTGCGCGAGCAGTACTTC.

This clonotype occurred many times. At one end, the junction sequence differs from germline, possibly due to a read error. This rearrangement joins TRBV7-9 to TRBJ2-7; D gene ambiguous. Germline assignment: CDR1 SEHNR and CDR2 FQNEAQ (reference sequence). The CDR3 runs to 11 residues. The CDR3 region has the DNA TGTGCCAGCAGCCCCCACTACGAGCAGTGCTTC. Its translation: CASSPHYEQCF.

There are many counts of this clonotype. The CDR3 nucleotides are TGTGCCAGCAGCTGGTCCGGGCACAAAGAGGATACGCAGTATTTT. Translated, it gives CASSWSGHKEDTQYF. J is TRBJ2-3 and V is TRBV7-2, with unresolved D. This CDR3 is 15 amino acids long. Germline V gives CDR1 SGHTA, CDR2 FQGNSA. V lost 4 bases, J lost 6 bases, and 17 bases lay in between.

This clonotype was counted at least ten times. The V call is TRBV12-3 or TRBV12-4, the J call TRBJ2-7; weak D call: TRBD1 (6 bases). The CDR3 runs to 15 residues. V was trimmed by 4 bases and J by 3 bases, leaving 16 bases between them. The CDR3 region has the DNA TGTGCCAGCAGTTCCCCTTCAGGACAGCGCTACGAGCAGTACTTC. Protein product: CASSSPSGQRYEQYF.

In its sample, this clonotype was seen once. The rearrangement joins TRBV20-1 to TRBJ1-1; D uncertain. Trimming shortened V by 7 bases and J by 7 bases, and 22 bases separated the two germline ends. Germline CDR1 and CDR2: DFQATT and SNEGSKA (reference sequence). This CDR3 spans 14 amino acids. The CDR3 bases are TGCAGTGTCTCTCCCTCTGGACGGAGAAATGAAGCTTTCTTT. This sequence encodes CSVSPSGRRNEAFF.

This clonotype was picked up many times. The genes are TRBV20-1 and TRBJ1-5; D is uncertain. This CDR3 has 17 amino acids. The germline CDR1 and CDR2 sequences are DFQATT and SNEGSKA (reference sequence). V gave up 0 bases and J gave up 0 bases, with 15 bases separating them. CDR3 loop: CSAREHNKIGSNQPQHF. The CDR3 DNA follows: TGCAGTGCTAGAGAGCACAACAAAATCGGTAGCAATCAGCCCCAGCATTTT.

In DNA form, the CDR3 reads TGTGCCAGCAGTGAGCGGCCTCGCGGGAGATTGAATGAGCAGTTCTTC. Protein product: CASSERPRGRLNEQFF. The chain combines TRBV2 with TRBJ2-1, with 7 bases lining up with TRBD2. Germline V gene data show CDR1 as SNHLY and CDR2 as FYNNEI. This CDR3 spans 16 amino acids. The V and J ends lost 3 bases and 7 bases, in that order; junction bases with no gene match: 12.